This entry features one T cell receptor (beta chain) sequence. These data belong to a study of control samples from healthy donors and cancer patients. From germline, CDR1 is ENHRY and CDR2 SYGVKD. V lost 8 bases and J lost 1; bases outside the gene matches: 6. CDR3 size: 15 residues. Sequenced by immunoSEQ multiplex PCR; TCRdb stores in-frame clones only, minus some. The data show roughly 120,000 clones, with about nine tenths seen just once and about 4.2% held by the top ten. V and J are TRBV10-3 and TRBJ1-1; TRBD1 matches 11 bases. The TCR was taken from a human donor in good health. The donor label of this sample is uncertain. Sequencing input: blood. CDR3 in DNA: TGTGCCATCCGAAGGACAGGGGGCGCGAACACTGAAGCTTTCTTT. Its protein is CAIRRTGGANTEAFF.